This T cell receptor beta chain was documented in a study of blood T cell repertoires in COVID-19. Study overall: T cells, B-cell-depleted T cells, or PBMCs supplied cDNA or gDNA.

Sequencing used immunoSEQ multiplex PCR; TCRdb keeps in-frame clones, though not all of them. The sample records 65,000 to 90,000 clones, 75% to 85% being singletons. Looked up from germline, CDR1 is LGHNA and CDR2 is YNFKEQ. This CDR3 has 14 amino acids. V gave up 4 bases and J gave up 6 bases; unmatched junction bases: 5. The sequencing sample was made of peripheral blood. This TCR came from a woman older than 75 with acute or convalescent COVID-19. The chain has TRBV4-2 and TRBJ2-1; TRBD2 matches 8 bases. The chain's CDR3 is CASSLSGGVNEQFF. In DNA, the CDR3 is TGTGCCAGCAGCCTATCCGGGGGGGTCAATGAGCAGTTCTTC.